The 14 T cell receptor beta chains below were found in one sample sequenced in a study of blood T cell repertoires in COVID-19. Libraries were prepared by immunoSEQ multiplex PCR; TCRdb keeps only in-frame clonotypes and omits some of them. This table holds approximately 260,000 clones, 80% to 85% found once. Sequencing input: PBMCs or T cells enriched from blood (not recorded which). The receptor set was obtained from a man aged 45 to 65 who had recovered from COVID-19.

The chain recombines TRBV7-2 with TRBJ2-2; tentative D call: TRBD2 (5 bases). The V gene's germline CDR1 is SGHTA and CDR2 FQGNSA. V lost 5 bases and J 6 bases, leaving 13 bases between the germline ends. CDR3 length: 14 amino acids. CDR3 sequence: CASSMTNQAGELFF. In DNA form, the CDR3 reads TGTGCCAGCAGCATGACTAATCAGGCCGGGGAGCTGTTTTTT.

Written as DNA, the CDR3 is TGTGCCAGCAGTTACTCGTTACAGGCTAATTCACCCCTCCACTTT. It is translated as CASSYSLQANSPLHF. The V and J genes are TRBV6-5 and TRBJ1-6; tentative D call: TRBD1 (5 bases). Germline CDR1 reads MNHEY; CDR2 reads SVGAGI. The CDR3 totals 15 residues. Deletions cut 0 bases from V and 6 bases from J, with 9 bases between.

V and J are TRBV7-9 and TRBJ2-7; 9 nucleotides match TRBD2. The CDR3 spans 15 residues. The junction had 8 bases not matched to a gene; V was cut back by 5 bases and J by 3 bases. Germline V lookup: CDR1 SEHNR, CDR2 FQNEAQ (reference sequence). CDR3 nucleotide sequence: TGTGCCAGCAGCCAAGTGGTAGCGGGAGTCTACGAGCAGTACTTC. Its translation: CASSQVVAGVYEQYF.

V and J are TRBV25-1 and TRBJ2-5; TRBD2 matches 11 bases. The V and J ends lost 3 bases and 4 bases, in that order; junction bases with no gene match: 7. Germline V gene sequence: CDR1 MGHDK, CDR2 SYGVNS. The CDR3 runs 16 residues. This CDR3 reads CASSDLAGGLGETQYF. DNA of the CDR3: TGTGCCAGCAGTGACCTAGCGGGGGGCCTCGGAGAGACCCAGTACTTC.

This chain links TRBV7-9 with TRBJ1-3, with TRBD1 as a possible D gene (6 bases). The CDR3 has 18 residues. Between the trimmed V and J ends, which lost 5 bases and 0 bases, there was a span of 20 bases. Germline CDR1 SEHNR, CDR2 FQNEAQ (reference sequence). Here the CDR3 reads CASSLGGGHSSSGNTIYF. The CDR3 DNA follows: TGTGCCAGCAGCCTAGGGGGTGGACATTCCAGCTCTGGAAACACCATATATTTT. The full variable domain, its missing parts supplied by reference TRBV7-9 and TRBJ1-3, is DTGVSQNPRHKITKRGQNVTFRCDPISEHNRLYWYRQTLGQGPEFLTYFQNEAQLEKSRLLSDRFSAERPKGSFSTLEIQRTEQGDSAMYLCASSLGGGHSSSGNTIYFGEGSWLTVV.

This rearrangement joins TRBV7-9 to TRBJ1-1, with TRBD1 identical over 9 bases. Per germline, CDR1 SEHNR and CDR2 FQNEAQ (reference sequence). Trimming at V came to 1 base and at J to 1 base, leaving 7 bases not matched to a gene. The CDR3 length is 17 residues. For the CDR3, the DNA is TGTGCCAGCAGCTTAGGTGGGGGACAGGGTGAGAACACTGAAGCTTTCTTT. Its protein is CASSLGGGQGENTEAFF. Looking up the rest from reference TRBV7-9 and TRBJ1-1 gives the full variable domain: DTGVSQNPRHKITKRGQNVTFRCDPISEHNRLYWYRQTLGQGPEFLTYFQNEAQLEKSRLLSDRFSAERPKGSFSTLEIQRTEQGDSAMYLCASSLGGGQGENTEAFFGQGTRLTVV.

This chain connects TRBV12-5 to TRBJ2-5; 7 nucleotides agree with TRBD2. V lost 7 bases to trimming and J lost 1 base; unmatched junction nucleotides: 6. This CDR3 has 14 amino acids. The germline CDR1 and CDR2 sequences are LGHNT and FRNRAP. This chain's CDR3 is CASDTGGVQETQYF. The CDR3 DNA reads as TGTGCTAGTGACACGGGAGGCGTCCAAGAGACCCAGTACTTC.

The V and J genes are TRBV29-1 and TRBJ2-4; 7 bases are shared with TRBD2. The trim removed 0 bases at V and 8 bases at J, leaving 4 bases unmatched. Germline CDR1 SQVTM, CDR2 ANQGSEA. The length of the CDR3 is 13 residues. The CDR3 loop is CSVEDGRGDIQYF. CDR3 sequence (DNA): TGCAGCGTTGAAGATGGGAGGGGTGACATTCAGTACTTC. The variable domain in full, completed from reference TRBV29-1 and TRBJ2-4, reads SAVISQKPSRDICQRGTSLTIQCQVDSQVTMMFWYRQQPGQSLTLIATANQGSEATYESGFVIDKFPISRPNLTFSTLTVSNMSPEDSSIYLCSVEDGRGDIQYFGAGTRLSVL.

The chain links TRBV5-1 to TRBJ2-5, with unresolved D. The germline V and J ends were trimmed by 0 bases and 5 bases, with 11 bases remaining between them. The CDR3 is 14 residues long. The germline gives CDR1 SGHRS, CDR2 YFSETQ. The CDR3 sequence is CASSLAPFQETQYF. The DNA for the CDR3 is TGCGCCAGCAGCTTGGCACCGTTTCAGGAGACCCAGTACTTC.

The CDR3 region has the DNA TGTGCCAGCAGCCGACAGGGGGCGACCGGGCAGCCCCAGCATTTT. This gives the protein CASSRQGATGQPQHF. The chain has TRBV7-9 and TRBJ1-5; 10 bases map to TRBD1. Germline CDR1 is SEHNR and CDR2 is FQNEAQ (reference sequence). Germline trimming cut 5 bases from V and 7 bases from J; bases unmatched to any gene: 8. The CDR3 runs 15 residues.

J is TRBJ1-4 and V is TRBV6-1, with 9 bases that match TRBD1. Losses at the gene ends were 1 base for V and 7 bases for J; bases not matched to a gene: 4. CDR3 size: 15 residues. Germline loops: CDR1 MNHNS, CDR2 SASEGT. CDR3 in amino acids: CASSEGGQGGEKLFF. DNA of the CDR3: TGTGCCAGCAGTGAAGGGGGACAGGGAGGTGAAAAACTGTTTTTT.

The V gene is TRBV7-2, the J gene TRBJ1-4; D is unresolved. Per the germline V gene, CDR1 is SGHTA and CDR2 is FQGNSA. V was cut by 1 base and J by 5 bases, with 8 bases left in between. This CDR3 contains 14 residues. The CDR3 loop is CASSLVSVNEKLFF. CDR3 sequence (DNA): TGTGCCAGCAGCTTAGTGAGTGTGAATGAAAAACTGTTTTTT.

The chain employs TRBV7-3 and TRBJ1-2, with no clear D. The CDR3 runs to 13 residues. Trimming took off 4 bases at V and 5 bases at J, with 11 bases between the two ends. Germline V gene sequence: CDR1 SGHTA, CDR2 FQGTGA. This CDR3 reads CASSSSSGYGYTF. DNA of the CDR3: TGTGCCAGCAGCTCCAGCTCGGGTTATGGCTACACCTTC.

The J gene is TRBJ1-6, the V gene TRBV5-1, with a tentative D call TRBD1 (6 bases). V was cut by 4 bases and J by 2 bases, with 13 bases left in between. The germline V gene has CDR1 SGHRS and CDR2 YFSETQ. This CDR3 is 16 amino acids long. The CDR3 region has the DNA TGCGCCAGCAGCCTTCGACAGGCCGCCTATAATTCACCCCTCCACTTT. Translating gives CASSLRQAAYNSPLHF.